Given below is one TCR beta chain in context. Its antigen remains unknown. Naive CD8 cells lacked CD45RO and underwent positive selection for CCR7, leaving out terminally differentiated effector memory CD45RA+ cells. Caucasian adults living in Nashville, Tennessee, provided all samples. Germline V gene data show CDR1 as KGHSH and CDR2 as LQKENI. The CDR3 length is 15 residues. Losses at the gene ends were 3 bases for V and 8 bases for J; bases not matched to a gene: 8. This specimen belongs to a study of shared clonotypes between healthy human individuals. Background on the study: Plates per donor: three CD4 naive, three CD4 memory, two CD8 naive, one CD8 memory.

The method was immunoSEQ multiplex PCR; TCRdb's version includes in-frame clones alone and lacks a portion of them. The data show under 1 million clones, with approximately 92% seen just once and around 24% held by the top ten. Findings of the study overall: A handful of donors had around 5.2% of their naive CD4 clonotypes in common. The researchers took only blood, and tissue repertoires probably look different.

The receptor's source is a man aged 25 to 40 in good health. Sequenced: naive CD8+ T cells sorted from blood. The chain combines TRBV18 with TRBJ2-1; 9 bases are shared with TRBD2. CDR3 residues: CASSPRRGGFHEQFF. The CDR3 DNA reads TGTGCCAGCTCACCGAGGCGGGGGGGGTTCCATGAGCAGTTCTTC.